These T cell receptor beta chains were read from a single sample in a study of T cells in Graves' hyperthyroidism and ophthalmopathy. TCRdb re-analysed the multiplex PCR reads in MiXCR, keeping a single row per CDR3 protein. The data contain fewer than 600,000 distinct CDR3 sequences, 14% of them singletons. Sequencing input: blood. The receptors were gathered from a woman aged 40 to 55 with Graves' hyperthyroidism. The CDR3 runs from the conserved cysteine through the conserved F or W. A D gene is named only where the DNA matches it firmly. Clone size appears in some rows only: once, few, many, or a class for an expanded clone.

size	V	J	D	CDR3	DNA
many	TRBV5-1	TRBJ2-7	NA	CASSPGGDEQYF	TGCGCCAGCAGCCCAGGCGGGGACGAGCAGTACTTC
many	TRBV12-5	TRBJ2-5	TRBD1	CASGLYMDRVQETQYF	TGTGCTAGTGGTTTGTACATGGACAGGGTCCAAGAGACCCAGTACTTC
many	TRBV3-1	TRBJ2-2	NA	CASSQGIGWELFF	TGTGCCAGCAGCCAAGGTATCGGCTGGGAGCTGTTTTTT
many	TRBV29-1	TRBJ2-3	TRBD2	CSGLAGGHQDTQYF	TGCAGCGGTCTAGCGGGAGGGCATCAAGATACGCAGTATTTT
many	TRBV20-1	TRBJ2-3	NA	CSARGPGDTQYF	TGCAGTGCTAGAGGCCCCGGGGATACGCAGTATTTT
NA	TRBV2	TRBJ2-2	TRBD2	CASSDASGAGELFF	TGTGCCAGCAGTGACGCTAGCGGGGCCGGGGAGCTGTTTTTT
many	TRBV27	TRBJ1-5	NA	CASSLDSNSNQPQHF	TGTGCCAGCAGTTTAGACAGTAATAGCAATCAGCCCCAGCATTTT
many	TRBV7-2	TRBJ2-3	NA	CASSFLRESTDTQYF	TGTGCCAGCAGCTTCCTGCGGGAAAGCACAGATACGCAGTATTTT
many	TRBV27	TRBJ2-1	TRBD2	CASSLSGTSRHEQFF	TGTGCCAGCAGTTTATCGGGGACTAGCCGCCATGAGCAGTTCTTC
few	TRBV13	TRBJ2-2	TRBD1	CASSPAGTGGTGELFF	TGTGCCAGCAGCCCAGCCGGGACAGGTGGGACCGGGGAGCTGTTTTTT
many	TRBV20-1	TRBJ1-5	TRBD1	CSASRGTGEPQHF	TGCAGTGCTAGTCGAGGGACAGGAGAGCCCCAGCATTTT
many	TRBV11-3	TRBJ2-6	NA	CASSSPPTGPSGANVLTF	TGTGCCAGCAGCTCCCCCCCGACAGGCCCCTCTGGGGCCAACGTCCTGACTTTC
few	TRBV28	TRBJ1-3	TRBD1	CASSSPSLTGGTGNTIYF	TGTGCCAGCAGTTCCCCCTCATTAACAGGGGGCACTGGAAACACCATATATTTT
few	TRBV5-1	TRBJ2-1	NA	CASSLEYHEQFF	TGCGCCAGCAGCTTGGAGTATCATGAGCAGTTCTTC
many	TRBV7-8	TRBJ1-1	NA	CASSLVQGNTEAFF	TGTGCCAGCAGCTTAGTACAGGGAAACACTGAAGCTTTCTTT
NA	TRBV5-1	TRBJ2-1	TRBD2	CASSWGLAGGPSSYNEQFF	TGCGCCAGCAGCTGGGGACTAGCGGGAGGGCCAAGCTCCTACAATGAGCAGTTCTTC
many	TRBV27	TRBJ2-7	TRBD1	CASSLSGQGAYEQYF	TGTGCCAGCAGTTTATCCGGACAGGGGGCCTACGAGCAGTACTTC
many	TRBV3-1	TRBJ2-7	TRBD1	CASSQEGTGVREQYF	TGTGCCAGCAGCCAAGAGGGGACAGGGGTACGCGAGCAGTACTTC
many	TRBV5-1	TRBJ2-2	TRBD1	CATSGTASNTGELFF	TGCGCCACCTCCGGGACAGCCTCGAACACCGGGGAGCTGTTTTTT
NA	TRBV9	TRBJ2-1	TRBD2	CASSVGALAGGFLNEQFF	TGTGCCAGCAGCGTAGGAGCGCTAGCGGGAGGCTTTCTTAATGAGCAGTTCTTC